This T cell receptor beta chain was obtained from a study of T cell responses to AZD1222 COVID-19 vaccine. Analysis merged second doses at about 4 or about 12 weeks. Produced via immunoSEQ multiplex PCR; TCRdb's table is partial and in-frame only. The sample carries 60,000 to 75,000 clones, around 80% recorded once. This clone came up a few times. No antigen is known for it. Whole-study findings and limits: The number of AZD1222 recipients seropositive at baseline was only 6 or 7. Most donors were white British and more were female, and clonal diversity was possibly underestimated.

V was pared by 6 bases and J by 1 base, with 12 bases between. Germline V gene lookup returns CDR1 ENHRY and CDR2 SYGVKD. CDR3 length equals 14 residues. The chain uses TRBV10-3 and TRBJ1-1; D remains ambiguous. The receptor's source is an adult who received the AZD1222 COVID-19 vaccine. The sample in question was peripheral blood, obtained 28 days after the second AZD1222 dose. CDR3 sequence (DNA): TGTGCCATCAGCCCTAAGGGCCAGAACACTGAAGCTTTCTTT. This gives the protein CAISPKGQNTEAFF.